The subject of this entry is one T cell receptor beta chain. The CDR3 spans 16 residues. Per germline, CDR1 LNHDA and CDR2 SQIVND (reference sequence). Trimming removed 3 bases from V and 0 bases from J; junction bases left unmatched: 5. The sample originates from a study of blood T cell repertoires in COVID-19. Study at large: COVID-19 samples collected from the United States, Italy and Spain covered acute and convalescent phases. Sources were T cells, B-cell-depleted T cells, or PBMCs; the material itself was cDNA or gDNA.

As processed by the authors: Amplified reference gene primers provided the basis for estimating nucleated cell counts. Repertoires were generated with immunoSEQ multiplex PCR, while TCRdb's copy carries only in-frame clones and drops some. Clone size and V and J calls were adopted from that table, with D and trimming inferred from the DNA. The profile shows over 200,000 clones, more than 65% of them singletons. This sequence originates from a middle-aged man who had recovered from COVID-19. The chain carries TRBV19 and TRBJ1-5; 7 nucleotides match TRBD1. The sequenced sample consisted of peripheral blood. In nucleotides, the CDR3 is TGTGCCAGTAGTATCTCGACAGGGTATAGCAATCAGCCCCAGCATTTT. Amino acid sequence: CASSISTGYSNQPQHF.